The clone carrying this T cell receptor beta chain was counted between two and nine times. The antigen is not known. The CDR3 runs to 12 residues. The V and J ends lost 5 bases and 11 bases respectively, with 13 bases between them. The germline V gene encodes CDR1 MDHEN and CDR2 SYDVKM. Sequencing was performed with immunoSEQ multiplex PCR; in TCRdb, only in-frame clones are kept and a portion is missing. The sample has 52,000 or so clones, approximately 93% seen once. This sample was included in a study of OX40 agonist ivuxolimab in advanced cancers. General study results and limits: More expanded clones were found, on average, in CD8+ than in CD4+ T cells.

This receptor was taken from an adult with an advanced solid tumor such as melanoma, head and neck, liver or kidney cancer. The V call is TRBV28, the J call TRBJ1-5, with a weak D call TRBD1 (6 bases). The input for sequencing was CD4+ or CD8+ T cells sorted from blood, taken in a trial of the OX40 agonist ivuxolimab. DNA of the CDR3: TGTGCCAGCAGTCCCACAGGGCGGACCCAGCATTTT. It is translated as CASSPTGRTQHF.